This T cell receptor beta chain stems from a study of tumor and adjacent non-tumor tissue in lung cancer. Study context: Patients comprised 12 adenocarcinoma, a couple of squamous cell carcinoma and 1 small cell lung cancer.

Three rounds of nested PCR, following a modified ARM-PCR protocol, produced the TCRbeta library. Each CDR3 protein is one row after TCRdb ran MiXCR on the multiplex PCR reads. The sample has under 150,000 distinct CDR3 sequences; 66% are singletons. As concerns this clonotype: Without the conserved terminal phenylalanine or tryptophan, this CDR3 likely stems from a read error.

The template was RNA from unsorted bulk tissue. CDR3 length: 15 residues. CDR1 MNHEY and CDR2 SVGAGI come from the germline V gene. The chain combines TRBV6-5 with TRBJ2-7; a weak D match, TRBD1 (6 bases). The TCR was taken from a man aged 30-40 years with non-small cell lung cancer. The sequencing input was lung tumor tissue. DNA for the CDR3: TGTCTCAGTAGTTACTCCGGGACATCAATATTGGAGCAGTACATC. Its translation is CLSSYSGTSILEQYI.